A single sample gave rise to the 2 T cell receptor beta chains below, sequenced in a study of cytomegalovirus exposure and HLA in healthy donors. In the PCR, 60 Vbeta and 13 Jbeta primers were used. The table came from immunoSEQ multiplex PCR; TCRdb's copy has only in-frame clones and leaves some out. The sample lists more than 90,000 clones; almost 70% were seen once. The sample consisted of PBMCs. Receptor source: a man younger than 45 in good health and CMV-seropositive.

The V call is TRBV4-1, the J call TRBJ2-7; TRBD1 agrees at 7 bases. Germline V gives CDR1 MGHRA, CDR2 YSYEKL. Trimming at V came to 1 base and at J to 2 bases, leaving 5 bases not matched to a gene. The CDR3 is 15 residues long. In nucleotides, the CDR3 is TGCGCCAGCAGCCAAGCAAGGACAGGTACCTACGAGCAGTACTTC. Its translation is CASSQARTGTYEQYF.

This clone has more than one count but fewer than ten. The chain couples TRBV15 to TRBJ1-2; D is undetermined. The V gene's germline CDR1 is LNHNV and CDR2 YYDKDF (reference sequence). The ends were cut back, 1 base at V and 1 base at J, with 13 bases in the middle. This CDR3 comprises 16 residues. The CDR3 coding sequence is TGTGCCACCAGCAGAGGCTATGGCGAGGGTAACTATGGCTACACCTTC. This gives the protein CATSRGYGEGNYGYTF.